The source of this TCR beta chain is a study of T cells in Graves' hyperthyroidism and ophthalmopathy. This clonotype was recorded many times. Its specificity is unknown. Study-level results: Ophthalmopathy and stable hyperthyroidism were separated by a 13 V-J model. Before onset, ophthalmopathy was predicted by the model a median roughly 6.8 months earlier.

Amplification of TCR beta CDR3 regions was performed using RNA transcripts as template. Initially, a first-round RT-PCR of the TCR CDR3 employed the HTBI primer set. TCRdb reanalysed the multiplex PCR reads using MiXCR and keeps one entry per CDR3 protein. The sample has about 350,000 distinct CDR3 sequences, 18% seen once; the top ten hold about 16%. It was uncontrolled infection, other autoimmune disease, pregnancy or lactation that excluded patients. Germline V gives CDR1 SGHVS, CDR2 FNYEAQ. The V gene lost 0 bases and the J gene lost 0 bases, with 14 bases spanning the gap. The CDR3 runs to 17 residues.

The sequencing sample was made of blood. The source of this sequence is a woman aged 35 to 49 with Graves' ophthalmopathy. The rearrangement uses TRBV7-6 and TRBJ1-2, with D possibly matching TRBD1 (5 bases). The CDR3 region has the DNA TGTGCCAGCAGCTTAGCGGCAGGGTTGGGAGCTAACTATGGCTACACCTTC. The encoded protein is CASSLAAGLGANYGYTF.